This T cell receptor (beta chain) was identified in a study of beta chain features in type 1 diabetes. This clone came up a few times. Its antigen is not known. Findings and caveats of the study: Shorter TCRB CDR3s, moderately but significantly so, marked every one of the four CD4+ subsets in Type 1 diabetes patients.

The CDR3 is 15 residues long. V was pared by 0 bases and J by 3 bases, with 10 bases between. Looked up from germline, CDR1 is MNHEY and CDR2 is SMNVEV (reference sequence). Reverse transcribing all isolated RNA meant expressed TCRB transcripts were sequenced. Assay: immunoSEQ multiplex PCR; the TCRdb copy retains only in-frame clones and omits some. The sample holds around 97,000 clones, 25% to 35% seen once. V and J are TRBV27 and TRBJ2-3; D remains unclear. The sample comprised central memory CD4+ T cells from blood. This clonotype originated in a woman younger than 35 with type 1 diabetes. The CDR3 spells CASSLSPWPTDTQYF. The CDR3, as DNA: TGTGCCAGCAGTTTATCTCCCTGGCCGACAGATACGCAGTATTTT.